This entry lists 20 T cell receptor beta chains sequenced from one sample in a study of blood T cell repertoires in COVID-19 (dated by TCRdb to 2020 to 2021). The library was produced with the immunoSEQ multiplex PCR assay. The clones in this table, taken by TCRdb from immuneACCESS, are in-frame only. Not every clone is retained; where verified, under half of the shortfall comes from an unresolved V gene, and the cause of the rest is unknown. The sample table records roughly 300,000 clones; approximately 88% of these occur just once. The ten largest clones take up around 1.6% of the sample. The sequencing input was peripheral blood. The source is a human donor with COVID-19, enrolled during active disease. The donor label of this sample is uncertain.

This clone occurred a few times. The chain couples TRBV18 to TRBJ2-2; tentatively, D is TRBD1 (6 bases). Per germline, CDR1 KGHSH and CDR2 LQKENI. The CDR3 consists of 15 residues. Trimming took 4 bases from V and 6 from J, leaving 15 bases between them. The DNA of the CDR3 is TGTGCCAGCTCACGGACCACAGGGTTCGCCGGGGAGCTGTTTTTT. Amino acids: CASSRTTGFAGELFF.

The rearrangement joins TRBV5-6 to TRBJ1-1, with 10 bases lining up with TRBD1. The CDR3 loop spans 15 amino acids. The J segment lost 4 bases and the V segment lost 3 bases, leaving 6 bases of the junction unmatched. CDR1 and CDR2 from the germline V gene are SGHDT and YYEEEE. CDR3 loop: CASSWGTGVGTEAFF. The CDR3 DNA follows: TGTGCCAGCAGCTGGGGGACAGGGGTAGGCACTGAAGCTTTCTTT.

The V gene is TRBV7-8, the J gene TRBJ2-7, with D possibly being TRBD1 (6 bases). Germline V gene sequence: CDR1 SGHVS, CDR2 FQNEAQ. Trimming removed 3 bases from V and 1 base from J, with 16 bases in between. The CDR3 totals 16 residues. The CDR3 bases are TGTGCCAGCAGCTTCCTGGCAGGGGCTAATTCCTACGAGCAGTACTTC. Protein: CASSFLAGANSYEQYF.

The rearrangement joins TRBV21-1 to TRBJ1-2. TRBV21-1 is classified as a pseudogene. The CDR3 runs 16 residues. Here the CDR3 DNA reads TGTGCCAGCTGCGGGGAGGCGGGGGAGGGTTGGTATGGCTACACCTTC. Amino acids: CASCGEAGEGWYGYTF.

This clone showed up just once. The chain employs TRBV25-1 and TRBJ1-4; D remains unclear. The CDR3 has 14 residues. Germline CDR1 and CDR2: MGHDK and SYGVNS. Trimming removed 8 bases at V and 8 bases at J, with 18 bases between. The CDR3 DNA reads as TGTGCCAGCTTGGGAGGCGGAGTTGGGGAAAAACTGTTTTTT. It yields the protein CASLGGGVGEKLFF. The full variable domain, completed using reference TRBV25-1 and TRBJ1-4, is EADIYQTPRYLVIGTGKKITLECSQTMGHDKMYWYQQDPGMELHLIHYSYGVNSTEKGDLSSESTVSRIRTEHFPLTLESARPSHTSQYLCASLGGGVGEKLFFGSGTQLSVL.

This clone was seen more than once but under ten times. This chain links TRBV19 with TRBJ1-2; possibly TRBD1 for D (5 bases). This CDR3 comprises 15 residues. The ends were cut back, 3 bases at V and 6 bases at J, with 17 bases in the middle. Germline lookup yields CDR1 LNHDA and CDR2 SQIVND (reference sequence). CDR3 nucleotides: TGTGCCAGTAGTATCGGCAGGGCCCTAGGGAATGGCTACACCTTC. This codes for CASSIGRALGNGYTF. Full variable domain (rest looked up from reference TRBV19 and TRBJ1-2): DGGITQSPKYLFRKEGQNVTLSCEQNLNHDAMYWYRQDPGQGLRLIYYSQIVNDFQKGDIAEGYSVSREKKESFPLTVTSAQKNPTAFYLCASSIGRALGNGYTFGSGTRLTVV.

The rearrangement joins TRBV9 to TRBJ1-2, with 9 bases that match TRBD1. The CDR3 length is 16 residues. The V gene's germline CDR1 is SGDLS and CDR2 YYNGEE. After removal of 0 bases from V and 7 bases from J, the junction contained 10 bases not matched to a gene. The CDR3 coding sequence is TGTGCCAGCAGCGTAGACCCGGGACAGGGAACGGGTGGCTACACCTTC. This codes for CASSVDPGQGTGGYTF.

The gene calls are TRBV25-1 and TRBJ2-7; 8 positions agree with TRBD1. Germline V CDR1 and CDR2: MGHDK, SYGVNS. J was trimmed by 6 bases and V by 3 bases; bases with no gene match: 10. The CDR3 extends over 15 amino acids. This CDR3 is CASSDLGQGGSEQYF. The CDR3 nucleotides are TGTGCCAGCAGTGACCTTGGACAGGGCGGCTCCGAGCAGTACTTC.

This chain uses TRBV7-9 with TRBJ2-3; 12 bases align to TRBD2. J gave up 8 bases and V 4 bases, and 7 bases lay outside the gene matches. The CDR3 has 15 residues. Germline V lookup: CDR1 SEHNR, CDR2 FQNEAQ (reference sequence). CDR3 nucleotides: TGTGCCAGCAGCTCCCGACTAGCGGGAGAGCGTACGCAGTATTTT. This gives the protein CASSSRLAGERTQYF.

This CDR3 is CSSWASGSGEQYF. In DNA, the CDR3 is TGCAGTTCCTGGGCTAGCGGGAGTGGCGAGCAGTACTTC. The genes are TRBV29-1 and TRBJ2-7; 10 bases fit TRBD2. The CDR3 length is 13 residues. CDR1 SQVTM and CDR2 ANQGSEA come from the germline V gene.

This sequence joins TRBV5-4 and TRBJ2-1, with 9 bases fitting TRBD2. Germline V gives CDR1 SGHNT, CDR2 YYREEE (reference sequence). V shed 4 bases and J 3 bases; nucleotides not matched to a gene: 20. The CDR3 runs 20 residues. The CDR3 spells CASSGGRASGTPLHYNEQFF. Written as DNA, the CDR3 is TGTGCCAGCAGCGGCGGGAGGGCTAGCGGGACCCCGTTGCACTACAATGAGCAGTTCTTC.

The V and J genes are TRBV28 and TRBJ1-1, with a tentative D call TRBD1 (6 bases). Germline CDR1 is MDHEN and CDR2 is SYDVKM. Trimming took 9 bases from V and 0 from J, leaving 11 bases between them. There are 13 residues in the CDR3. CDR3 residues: CASKTGMNTEAFF. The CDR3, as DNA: TGTGCCAGTAAGACAGGCATGAACACTGAAGCTTTCTTT.

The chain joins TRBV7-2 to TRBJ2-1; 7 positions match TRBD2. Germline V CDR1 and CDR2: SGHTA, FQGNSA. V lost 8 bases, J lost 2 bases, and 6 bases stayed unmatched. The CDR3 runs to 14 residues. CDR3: CASSLAETYNEQFF. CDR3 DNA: TGTGCCAGCTCGCTAGCGGAGACCTACAATGAGCAGTTCTTC.

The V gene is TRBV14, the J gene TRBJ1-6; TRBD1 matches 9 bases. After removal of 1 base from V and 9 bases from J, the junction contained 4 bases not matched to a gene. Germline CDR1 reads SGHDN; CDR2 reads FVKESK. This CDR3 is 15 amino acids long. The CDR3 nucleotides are TGTGCCAGCAGCCAAGGACAGGGGGTCGGTTCACCCCTCCACTTT. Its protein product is CASSQGQGVGSPLHF.

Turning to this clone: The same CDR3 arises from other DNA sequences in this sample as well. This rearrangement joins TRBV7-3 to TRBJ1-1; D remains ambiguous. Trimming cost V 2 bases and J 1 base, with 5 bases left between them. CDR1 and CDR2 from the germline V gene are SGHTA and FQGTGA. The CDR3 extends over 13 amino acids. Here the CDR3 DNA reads TGTGCCAGCAGCTTAGGGCGGAACACTGAAGCTTTCTTT. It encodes CASSLGRNTEAFF. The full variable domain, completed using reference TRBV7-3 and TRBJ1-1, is GAGVSQTPSNKVTEKGKYVELRCDPISGHTALYWYRQSLGQGPEFLIYFQGTGAADDSGLPNDRFFAVRPEGSVSTLKIQRTERGDSAVYLCASSLGRNTEAFFGQGTRLTVV.

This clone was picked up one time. DNA of the CDR3: TGTGCCAGCTCACCAAAGACTAGCGGGGAGACCCAGTACTTC. As protein: CASSPKTSGETQYF. The chain combines TRBV18 with TRBJ2-5; 10 bases are shared with TRBD2. In germline, CDR1 is KGHSH, CDR2 LQKENI. With V trimmed by 2 bases and J by 5 bases, 2 bases remained unmatched. This CDR3 has 14 residues.

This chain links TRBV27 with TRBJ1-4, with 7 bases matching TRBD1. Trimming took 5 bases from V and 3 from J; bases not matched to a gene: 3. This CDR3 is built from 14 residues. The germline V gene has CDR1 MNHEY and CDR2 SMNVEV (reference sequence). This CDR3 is CASSRDRANEKLFF. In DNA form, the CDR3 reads TGTGCCAGCAGTCGGGACAGAGCTAATGAAAAACTGTTTTTT.

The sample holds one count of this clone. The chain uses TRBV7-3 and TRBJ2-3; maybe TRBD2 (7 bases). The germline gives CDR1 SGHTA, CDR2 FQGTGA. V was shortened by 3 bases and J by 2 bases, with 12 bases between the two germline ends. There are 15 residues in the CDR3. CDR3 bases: TGTGCCAGCAGCTTGGGGGGGCTAAACACAGATACGCAGTATTTT. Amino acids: CASSLGGLNTDTQYF.

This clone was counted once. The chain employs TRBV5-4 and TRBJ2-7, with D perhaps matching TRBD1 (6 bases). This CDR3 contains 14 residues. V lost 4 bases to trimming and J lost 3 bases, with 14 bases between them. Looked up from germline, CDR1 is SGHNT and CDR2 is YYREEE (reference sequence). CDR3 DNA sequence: TGTGCCAGCAGCACCCTGGGGGCCATCTACGAGCAGTACTTC. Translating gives CASSTLGAIYEQYF.

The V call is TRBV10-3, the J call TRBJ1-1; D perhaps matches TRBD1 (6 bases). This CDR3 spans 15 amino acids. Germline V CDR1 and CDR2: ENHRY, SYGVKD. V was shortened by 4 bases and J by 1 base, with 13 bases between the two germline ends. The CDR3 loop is CAISVRGGSNTEAFF. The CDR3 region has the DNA TGTGCCATCAGTGTTAGGGGGGGCTCGAACACTGAAGCTTTCTTT.